Each of the 27 T cell receptor beta chains below was sequenced from the same sample in a study of beta chain features in type 1 diabetes. Reverse transcribing all isolated RNA meant expressed TCRB transcripts were sequenced. Some clones are missing from TCRdb's copy, which holds only in-frame ones; the method was immunoSEQ multiplex PCR. The sample includes about 130,000 clones, about a tenth of them seen just once. The sequencing input was central memory CD4+ T cells from blood. All receptors derive from a man between 18 and 35 years old in good health.

This clone was detected a few times. The V gene is TRBV11-2, the J gene TRBJ2-7, with 8 bases fitting TRBD1. Germline V gene sequence: CDR1 SGHAT, CDR2 FQNNGV. The V gene end was trimmed by 4 bases and the J gene end by 4 bases; junction bases not matched to a gene: 9. This CDR3 has 15 residues. In DNA form, the CDR3 reads TGTGCCAGCAGCTCATCCGGGACAGGAGGTTACGAGCAGTACTTC. Translated: CASSSSGTGGYEQYF.

The gene calls are TRBV27 and TRBJ2-3; a possible D gene is TRBD2 (6 bases). The ends were cut back, 4 bases at V and 3 bases at J, with 17 bases in the middle. Germline V lookup: CDR1 MNHEY, CDR2 SMNVEV (reference sequence). The CDR3 sequence is 16 residues long. The CDR3 loop is CASSSRGRVGTDTQYF. For the CDR3, the DNA is TGTGCCAGCAGTTCACGGGGGAGAGTCGGGACAGATACGCAGTATTTT.

This clone was counted at least ten times. The V call is TRBV7-3, the J call TRBJ2-4; unclear D gene. Trimming took off 5 bases at V and 3 bases at J, with 14 bases between the two ends. Germline loops: CDR1 SGHTA, CDR2 FQGTGA. CDR3 length equals 15 residues. CDR3 amino acids: CASSLGWAGKNIQYF. CDR3 nucleotide sequence: TGTGCCAGCAGCCTCGGTTGGGCAGGCAAAAACATTCAGTACTTC.

A note on this clone: Its ends do not fully match the called genes, so a read error is possible. The V and J genes are TRBV6-6 and TRBJ2-7; a possible D gene is TRBD1 (6 bases). Germline CDR1 and CDR2: MNHNY and SVGAGI (reference sequence). This CDR3 is 13 amino acids long. Here the CDR3 reads CASLLQGSHEQYF. The CDR3 DNA reads TGTGCCAGTCTCTTACAGGGCTCCCACGAGCAGTACTTC.

This clone occurred a few times. CDR3 bases: TGTGCCAGCAGCTTTGACACCAACACAGATACGCAGTATTTT. Residues: CASSFDTNTDTQYF. The V gene is TRBV5-4, the J gene TRBJ2-3, with unresolved D. V shed 2 bases and J shed 2 bases, with 9 bases lying between them. CDR1 SGHNT and CDR2 YYREEE come from the germline V gene (reference sequence). This CDR3 comprises 14 residues.

V gene TRBV29-1 combines with J gene TRBJ2-3; D may be TRBD1 (6 bases). V shed 2 bases and J shed 2 bases, with 11 bases lying between them. Germline V CDR1 and CDR2: SQVTM, ANQGSEA. The CDR3 totals 14 residues. The CDR3 sequence: CSVEQTGPTDTQYF. The CDR3 region has the DNA TGCAGCGTTGAACAAACAGGGCCCACAGATACGCAGTATTTT.

This clone was observed a few times. The chain links TRBV5-6 to TRBJ1-1, with TRBD1 as a possible D gene (5 bases). CDR1 is SGHDT and CDR2 is YYEEEE in the germline V gene. This CDR3 spans 13 amino acids. The V end was cut by 1 base, the J end by 1 base, with 5 bases between. This CDR3 reads CASSLRGNTEAFF. The CDR3 nucleotides read TGTGCCAGCAGCTTGAGGGGGAACACTGAAGCTTTCTTT. Full variable domain (missing parts from reference TRBV5-6 and TRBJ1-1): DAGVTQSPTHLIKTRGQQVTLRCSPKSGHDTVSWYQQALGQGPQFIFQYYEEEERQRGNFPDRFSGHQFPNYSSELNVNALLLGDSALYLCASSLRGNTEAFFGQGTRLTVV.

A few counts support this clone. The chain recombines TRBV9 with TRBJ2-2; D is possibly TRBD2 (7 bases). The V gene's germline CDR1 is SGDLS and CDR2 YYNGEE. V lost 0 bases, J lost 6 bases, and 15 bases lay in between. The CDR3 runs 16 residues. CDR3 DNA: TGTGCCAGCAGCGTAGGGGGGGGCGCTCAGGCCGGGGAGCTGTTTTTT. Residues: CASSVGGGAQAGELFF.

The sample holds a few counts of this clone. This rearrangement joins TRBV7-2 to TRBJ2-5; D gene ambiguous. Germline lookup yields CDR1 SGHTA and CDR2 FQGNSA. Trimming removed 2 bases from V and 1 base from J, with 8 bases in between. The length of the CDR3 is 14 residues. CDR3 residues: CASSLTFSQETQYF. The CDR3 DNA reads as TGTGCCAGCAGCTTAACGTTTAGCCAAGAGACCCAGTACTTC.

This clone was seen more than once but under ten times. The gene calls are TRBV5-1 and TRBJ1-2, with D tentatively TRBD1 (5 bases). The CDR3 is 14 amino acids. V shed 4 bases and J shed 2 bases, with 12 bases lying between them. The germline V gene encodes CDR1 SGHRS and CDR2 YFSETQ. The CDR3 nucleotides are TGCGCCAGCAGCGCGACGACAGCGAACTATGGCTACACCTTC. It codes for CASSATTANYGYTF.

The chain recombines TRBV11-2 with TRBJ2-5; 7 bases agree with TRBD1. The CDR3 is 19 residues long. The V segment lost 4 bases and the J segment 10 bases; nucleotides outside the gene matches: 27. The germline V gene encodes CDR1 SGHAT and CDR2 FQNNGV. The CDR3 DNA follows: TGTGCCAGCAGCTCTCGTGTAGGGGCAGGAAGGGGGCTGAGCGTGGTCCAGTACTTC. Protein: CASSSRVGAGRGLSVVQYF.

This clone has a handful of counts. This sequence joins TRBV7-7 and TRBJ2-5; D possibly corresponds to TRBD2 (5 bases). The CDR3 runs 14 residues. Trimming cost V 0 bases and J 5 bases, with 10 bases left between them. The germline gives CDR1 SSHAT, CDR2 FNYEAQ (reference sequence). The CDR3 here is CASSLALRVETQYF. The CDR3 DNA sequence: TGTGCCAGCAGCTTAGCGCTGCGGGTGGAGACCCAGTACTTC. The entire variable domain, with the rest obtained from reference TRBV7-7 and TRBJ2-5, is as follows: GAGVSQSPRYKVTKRGQDVTLRCDPISSHATLYWYQQALGQGPEFLTYFNYEAQPDKSGLPSDRFSAERPEGSISTLTIQRTEQRDSAMYRCASSLALRVETQYFGPGTRLLVL.

This clone was counted a few times. The J gene is TRBJ1-5, the V gene TRBV28, with 8 bases lining up with TRBD1. CDR3 length: 12 amino acids. V lost 7 bases to trimming and J lost 6 bases; unmatched junction nucleotides: 2. CDR1 and CDR2 from the germline V gene are MDHEN and SYDVKM. CDR3 sequence reads: CASNQGAQPQHF. Here the CDR3 DNA reads TGTGCCAGCAACCAGGGGGCTCAGCCCCAGCATTTT.

This clone was detected a few times. This rearrangement joins TRBV7-2 to TRBJ2-5, with 7 bases that match TRBD1. CDR1 is SGHTA and CDR2 is FQGNSA in the germline V gene. The CDR3 has 15 amino acids. Trimming at V came to 5 bases and at J to 2 bases, leaving 8 bases not matched to a gene. CDR3 in DNA: TGTGCCAGCAGCCAACAGACAGGGCTTCAAGAGACCCAGTACTTC. It translates to CASSQQTGLQETQYF.

This clone was observed a few times. The chain combines TRBV6-4 with TRBJ2-1, with 9 positions matching TRBD2. After removal of 3 bases from V and 1 base from J, the junction contained 1 base not matched to a gene. CDR1 is MRHNA and CDR2 is SNTAGT in the germline V gene. The length of the CDR3 is 15 residues. CDR3 in DNA: TGTGCCAGCAGTGAGGCGGGGGGGTCCTACAATGAGCAGTTCTTC. Protein sequence: CASSEAGGSYNEQFF.

The rearrangement joins TRBV7-2 to TRBJ1-1, with TRBD1 matching over 7 bases. Germline values: CDR1 SGHTA, CDR2 FQGNSA. This CDR3 contains 14 residues. The ends lost 4 bases at V and 0 bases at J; junction bases unmatched: 2. The CDR3 nucleotides read TGTGCCAGCAGCTCACAGGGGATGAACACTGAAGCTTTCTTT. Translating gives CASSSQGMNTEAFF.

This clone was counted a few times. Additional DNA sequences in this sample encode the identical CDR3. The rearrangement uses TRBV7-9 and TRBJ2-7, with a tentative D call TRBD1 (5 bases). Trimming left V 5 bases short and J 0 bases short, with 11 bases between. The CDR3 spans 14 residues. Germline V gene sequence: CDR1 SEHNR, CDR2 FQNEAQ (reference sequence). Written as DNA, the CDR3 is TGTGCCAGCAGCCTAACAGGAGACTCCTACGAGCAGTACTTC. Translated: CASSLTGDSYEQYF.

This clone appeared a few times. V is TRBV10-3 and J is TRBJ2-3; 7 bases match TRBD2. Germline trimming cut 3 bases from V and 3 bases from J; bases unmatched to any gene: 6. Germline V gives CDR1 ENHRY, CDR2 SYGVKD. CDR3 length: 15 residues. Here the CDR3 reads CAISEAGQLTDTQYF. In DNA, the CDR3 is TGTGCCATCAGTGAAGCGGGGCAACTAACAGATACGCAGTATTTT.

The gene calls are TRBV11-2 and TRBJ2-5; 7 bases match TRBD1. The CDR3 loop spans 14 amino acids. The junction had 6 bases not matched to a gene; V was cut back by 4 bases and J by 4 bases. Germline loops: CDR1 SGHAT, CDR2 FQNNGV. The CDR3 spells CASSSITGVETQYF. The CDR3 nucleotides read TGTGCCAGCAGCTCGATTACAGGGGTAGAGACCCAGTACTTC.

The chain recombines TRBV6-1 with TRBJ2-1; a possible D gene is TRBD1 (5 bases). The V and J ends lost 7 bases and 5 bases respectively, with 6 bases between them. Germline assignment: CDR1 MNHNS and CDR2 SASEGT. CDR3 length: 11 amino acids. The CDR3 here is CASMTDNEQFF. CDR3 coding DNA: TGTGCCAGCATGACAGACAATGAGCAGTTCTTC.

In its sample, this clone was seen many times. The chain joins TRBV19 to TRBJ2-7, with 8 nucleotides matching TRBD1. V shed 5 bases and J 6 bases; nucleotides not matched to a gene: 6. CDR1 and CDR2 from the germline V gene are LNHDA and SQIVND (reference sequence). The CDR3 loop spans 13 amino acids. CDR3 in amino acids: CASSPDRGPEQYF. CDR3 coding DNA: TGTGCCAGTAGTCCTGACAGGGGACCCGAGCAGTACTTC.

The chain carries TRBV4-1 and TRBJ1-4; D perhaps matches TRBD1 (5 bases). Germline V gives CDR1 MGHRA, CDR2 YSYEKL. This CDR3 is 14 amino acids long. V gave up 2 bases and J gave up 7 bases, with 11 bases separating them. Here the CDR3 reads CASSQPTRAEKLFF. In DNA form, the CDR3 reads TGCGCCAGCAGCCAACCGACCAGGGCTGAAAAACTGTTTTTT.

A few counts support this clone. The V and J genes are TRBV7-2 and TRBJ2-3; perhaps TRBD1 as D (5 bases). Germline V gives CDR1 SGHTA, CDR2 FQGNSA. The ends were cut back, 2 bases at V and 2 bases at J, with 11 bases in the middle. The CDR3 has 15 amino acids. This chain's CDR3 is CASSLIDRYTDTQYF. Here the CDR3 DNA reads TGTGCCAGCAGCTTAATCGACAGATACACAGATACGCAGTATTTT.

This clone has more than one count but fewer than ten. V gene TRBV27 combines with J gene TRBJ1-3; 7 nucleotides line up with TRBD1. J lost 4 bases, V lost 5 bases, and 5 bases had no gene match. Germline-derived CDR1 and CDR2 are MNHEY and SMNVEV (reference sequence). This CDR3 spans 14 amino acids. The chain's CDR3 is CASSRTGAGNTIYF. The CDR3 DNA reads as TGTGCCAGCAGTCGTACAGGGGCGGGAAACACCATATATTTT.

This chain joins TRBV11-2 and TRBJ2-3, with a tentative D call TRBD2 (6 bases). Germline V gene lookup returns CDR1 SGHAT and CDR2 FQNNGV. The ends were cut back, 6 bases at V and 4 bases at J, with 14 bases in the middle. This CDR3 contains 14 residues. CDR3 region: CASRATTSSDTQYF. Here the CDR3 DNA reads TGTGCCAGCAGGGCAACGACTAGTTCAGATACGCAGTATTTT.

A few counts support this clone. The rearrangement uses TRBV9 and TRBJ2-1, with 7 bases lining up with TRBD2. J lost 9 bases, V lost 0 bases, and 9 bases had no gene match. Looked up from germline, CDR1 is SGDLS and CDR2 is YYNGEE. This CDR3 comprises 15 residues. CDR3 sequence reads: CASSVEGGKVTEQFF. The CDR3 DNA is TGTGCCAGCAGCGTAGAGGGAGGGAAAGTCACTGAGCAGTTCTTC.

This clone has only a few counts. The chain combines TRBV5-1 with TRBJ2-3; 14 bases are a match to TRBD2. CDR1 and CDR2 (germline): SGHRS, YFSETQ. This CDR3 is 15 amino acids long. J gave up 7 bases and V 3 bases, and 4 bases lay outside the gene matches. The CDR3 sequence is CASSWGLAGDYTQYF. CDR3 DNA: TGCGCCAGCAGCTGGGGACTAGCGGGGGACTATACGCAGTATTTT.